This T cell receptor (beta chain) was captured by sequencing in a study of T cells in Graves' hyperthyroidism and ophthalmopathy. Overall study findings and caveats: Classification by a 13 V-J model distinguished ophthalmopathy from stable hyperthyroidism.

From more than 9.5 ml of fresh peripheral blood, PBMCs were isolated. Researchers took RNA transcripts and amplified the TCR beta CDR3 regions from them. The HTBI primer set was used in a first-round RT-PCR of the TCR CDR3. Each CDR3 protein is one row after TCRdb ran MiXCR on the multiplex PCR reads. Among some 340,000 distinct CDR3 sequences listed, roughly 13% were seen once. This CDR3 region has 13 residues. The germline V gene encodes CDR1 MDHEN and CDR2 SYDVKM. Between the trimmed V and J ends, which lost 2 bases and 5 bases, there was a span of 9 bases. Details on this clonotype: Its antigen is undetermined.

Sequences were obtained from blood. The chain couples TRBV28 to TRBJ1-1; perhaps TRBD1 as D (6 bases). The source of this sequence is a woman in her thirties or forties with Graves' ophthalmopathy. The DNA of the CDR3 is TGTGCCAGCAGTTTACCAGGGGAGACTGAAGCTTTCTTT. As protein: CASSLPGETEAFF.